Below are 21 T cell receptor beta chains sequenced from a single sample in a study of tumor-infiltrating lymphocytes in oesophageal squamous cell carcinoma. TCRdb called the PCR reads again in MiXCR, with one record for every CDR3 protein. There are 15,000 to 20,000 distinct CDR3 sequences in the sample; about 46% occur only once, and around 20% lies in the top ten. The specimen sequenced was esophageal tumor tissue. The receptors derive from a male donor with esophageal squamous cell carcinoma.

V and J are TRBV24-1 and TRBJ2-2, with 10 bases fitting TRBD2. From germline, CDR1 is KGHDR and CDR2 SFDVKD. V lost 7 bases to trimming and J lost 5 bases; unmatched junction nucleotides: 3. CDR3 length: 14 amino acids. The CDR3 sequence: CATRTSGKTGELFF. CDR3 nucleotide sequence: TGTGCCACCAGAACTAGCGGGAAGACCGGGGAGCTGTTTTTT.

This clonotype showed up many times. J is TRBJ2-2 and V is TRBV6-1; maybe TRBD2 (5 bases). Trimming shortened V by 5 bases and J by 2 bases, and 9 bases separated the two germline ends. The germline CDR1 and CDR2 sequences are MNHNS and SASEGT. This CDR3 spans 14 amino acids. The CDR3 region is CASSQLVNTGELFF. CDR3 sequence (DNA): TGTGCCAGCAGTCAACTAGTCAACACCGGGGAGCTGTTTTTT.

Relative to its sample, this clonotype is medium-sized (0.01 to 0.1%). The chain combines TRBV7-8 with TRBJ2-7; 10 bases agree with TRBD1. The CDR3 extends over 13 amino acids. Germline assignment: CDR1 SGHVS and CDR2 FQNEAQ. The J segment lost 7 bases and the V segment lost 3 bases, leaving 3 bases of the junction unmatched. The CDR3 DNA reads TGTGCCAGCAGCTTTGGACAGGGGGGGGAGCAGTACTTC. Translation: CASSFGQGGEQYF.

This clonotype has a count of ten or more. The junction and the germline gene differ at one end; a read error may be behind it. The chain employs TRBV6-2 or TRBV6-3 and TRBJ2-7; 7 bases align to TRBD2. The length of the CDR3 is 12 residues. The germline gives CDR1 MNHEY, CDR2 SVGEGT. CDR3 sequence (DNA): TGTGCCAGCAGTTACGGCGGGGCGGGAGAAGACTTC. Its translation is CASSYGGAGEDF.

The rearrangement joins TRBV7-2 to TRBJ2-3, with TRBD1 matching 9 bases. V lost 4 bases, J lost 1 base, and 6 bases stayed unmatched. The V gene's germline CDR1 is SGHTA and CDR2 FQGNSA. CDR3 length: 16 residues. The DNA of the CDR3 is TGTGCCAGCAGCTCTTACAGGGGGCTTGGCACAGATACGCAGTATTTT. It specifies CASSSYRGLGTDTQYF.

V and J are TRBV7-6 and TRBJ1-4, with a tentative D call TRBD1 (6 bases). V was cut by 5 bases and J by 0 bases, with 13 bases left in between. The V gene's germline CDR1 is SGHVS and CDR2 FNYEAQ. This CDR3 contains 16 residues. CDR3 region: CASSARGGATNEKLFF. For the CDR3, the DNA is TGTGCCAGCAGCGCTCGAGGGGGAGCAACTAATGAAAAACTGTTTTTT.

This clonotype has a count of ten or more. This chain connects TRBV11-2 to TRBJ1-1; D gene uncertain. V lost 0 bases and J 1 base, leaving 12 bases between the germline ends. The CDR3 sequence is 16 residues long. CDR1 is SGHAT, CDR2 FQNNGV, per germline. The CDR3 loop reads CASSLESYRRNTEAFF. The CDR3 nucleotides are TGTGCCAGCAGCTTAGAGAGTTACAGACGGAACACTGAAGCTTTCTTT.

This clonotype was observed a few times. The chain employs TRBV2 and TRBJ2-1, with a tentative D call TRBD1 (6 bases). Germline V gene data show CDR1 as SNHLY and CDR2 as FYNNEI. The CDR3 length is 15 residues. V was trimmed by 6 bases and J by 5 bases, leaving 17 bases between them. Here the CDR3 DNA reads TGTGCCAGCAGGGCTACAGGGTCCCCGAACAATGAGCAGTTCTTC. Protein product: CASRATGSPNNEQFF. Supplemented by reference TRBV2 and TRBJ2-1, the full variable domain reads EPEVTQTPSHQVTQMGQEVILRCVPISNHLYFYWYRQILGQKVEFLVSFYNNEISEKSEIFDDQFSVERPDGSNFTLKIRSTKLEDSAMYFCASRATGSPNNEQFFGPGTRLTVL.

This clonotype was seen a single time. The chain uses TRBV12-3 or TRBV12-4 and TRBJ2-7, with D perhaps TRBD2 (5 bases). The J call may not be correct, given that the DNA end is closer to TRBJ2-5. This CDR3 is built from 13 residues. CDR3 sequence reads: CASSRSGQETQYF. CDR3 sequence (DNA): TGTGCCAGCAGCCGTTCGGGGCAAGAGACCCAGTACTTC.

The rearrangement joins TRBV7-8 to TRBJ2-4, with D tentatively TRBD2 (5 bases). Germline V gene lookup returns CDR1 SGHVS and CDR2 FQNEAQ. V was pared by 2 bases and J by 13 bases, with 15 bases between. The CDR3 contains 13 residues. As DNA, the CDR3 is TGTGCCAGCAGCTTAACCCGGGGAGCGTCCCAGTACTTC. This encodes CASSLTRGASQYF.

The J gene is TRBJ2-6, the V gene TRBV7-4, with D perhaps given as TRBD1 or TRBD2 (5 bases each). The DNA end is a closer match to TRBJ2-7, so the J assignment may be wrong. This CDR3 is built from 14 residues. Germline V gene lookup returns CDR1 SGHVT and CDR2 SQSDAQ. In nucleotides, the CDR3 is TGTGCCAGCAGCTTAGCTCGCGCAGGGAGTGAGCAGTACTTC. This encodes CASSLARAGSEQYF.

The chain uses TRBV6-6 and TRBJ2-3; maybe TRBD1 (5 bases). The germline V gene encodes CDR1 MNHNY and CDR2 SVGAGI (reference sequence). The CDR3 extends over 13 amino acids. V was shortened by 5 bases and J by 5 bases, with 11 bases between the two germline ends. CDR3 region: CASSQGWRDTQYF. The CDR3 coding sequence is TGTGCCAGCAGTCAGGGCTGGAGAGATACGCAGTATTTT.

This clonotype was recorded at least ten times. V is TRBV27 and J is TRBJ2-7; D is possibly TRBD1 (6 bases). Per germline, CDR1 MNHEY and CDR2 SMNVEV (reference sequence). CDR3 length: 15 residues. V gave up 4 bases and J gave up 2 bases, with 15 bases separating them. CDR3 amino acids: CASSSSGTSPYEQYF. DNA for the CDR3: TGTGCCAGCAGTTCATCCGGGACATCACCCTACGAGCAGTACTTC.

The V call is TRBV6-9, the J call TRBJ2-3; 8 nucleotides line up with TRBD2. The CDR3 totals 15 residues. V shed 7 bases, J shed 4 bases, and the junction held 10 bases outside the gene matches. Germline V gene data show CDR1 as MNHGY and CDR2 as SVAAGI. CDR3 sequence: CASTRGPGGADTQYF. The CDR3 DNA reads TGTGCCAGCACCCGAGGGCCCGGGGGGGCAGATACGCAGTATTTT.

The V call is TRBV12-3 or TRBV12-4, the J call TRBJ2-4; D is uncertain. V lost 7 bases to trimming and J lost 7 bases, with 8 bases between them. CDR3 length: 11 amino acids. CDR3 bases: TGTGCCAGCACCATAAGGAACATTCAGTACTTC. Protein sequence: CASTIRNIQYF.

By proportion, this clonotype is medium-sized (0.01 to 0.1%). This sequence joins TRBV7-6 and TRBJ2-7; D remains ambiguous. V gave up 1 base and J gave up 5 bases, with 3 bases separating them. The CDR3 length is 11 residues. CDR1 is SGHVS, CDR2 FNYEAQ, per germline. The CDR3 nucleotides read TGTGCCAGCAGCTTAGTGGACGAGCAGTACTTC. It yields the protein CASSLVDEQYF.

This clonotype was detected a few times. The conserved closing phenylalanine or tryptophan is absent in this CDR3, likely reflecting a read error. Because the CDR3's place on the DNA is in doubt, the DNA is left out and the CDR3 is given as listed by TCRdb. The V call is TRBV7-3, the J call TRBJ2-5; the tabulated D call, TRBD1, remains unverified against the DNA. Both ends counted, the CDR3 spans 16 residues. CDR1 and CDR2 from the germline V gene are SGHTA and FQGTGA. CDR3 amino acids: CASSATGDNYGYTFGS.

This clonotype came up a few times. This may come from a read error, since a much larger clone is one base off. The rearrangement joins TRBV28 to TRBJ2-1, with 8 bases aligning to TRBD2. Losses at the gene ends were 6 bases for V and 10 bases for J; bases not matched to a gene: 11. Per germline, CDR1 MDHEN and CDR2 SYDVKM. This CDR3 contains 14 residues. The DNA of the CDR3 is TGTGCCAGCAGAGATACGGGGGGGCACTACGAGCAGTTCTTC. This gives the protein CASRDTGGHYEQFF. The full variable domain, with the rest looked up from reference TRBV28 and TRBJ2-1, is DVKVTQSSRYLVKRTGEKVFLECVQDMDHENMFWYRQDPGLGLRLIYFSYDVKMKEKGDIPEGYSVSREKKERFSLILESASTNQTSMYLCASRDTGGHYEQFFGPGTRLTVL.

As for this clonotype: At one boundary the junction diverges from the germline segment, which might be a read error. This chain connects TRBV11-1 to TRBJ2-7; 7 bases are a match to TRBD1. This CDR3 comprises 11 residues. The V gene's germline CDR1 is SGHAT and CDR2 FQDESV (reference sequence). Here the CDR3 reads CASSLEGQRFF. CDR3 DNA sequence: TGTGCCAGCAGCTTAGAGGGACAGCGGTTCTTC.

The rearrangement joins TRBV7-9 to TRBJ2-3, with unresolved D. From germline, CDR1 is SEHNR and CDR2 FQNEAQ (reference sequence). V was cut by 1 base and J by 6 bases, with 8 bases left in between. The CDR3 is made up of 13 amino acids. CDR3 sequence reads: CASSLESPDTQYF. DNA for the CDR3: TGTGCCAGCAGCTTAGAGTCCCCCGATACGCAGTATTTT.

The CDR3 nucleotides are TGTGCCAGCAGGCGGACTAGCGGGAAGGCAGATACGCAGTATTTT. Its protein is CASRRTSGKADTQYF. This rearrangement joins TRBV7-2 to TRBJ2-3, with TRBD2 matching 12 bases. Trimming removed 6 bases from V and 4 bases from J; junction bases left unmatched: 5. CDR3 length: 15 amino acids. CDR1 and CDR2 from the germline V gene are SGHTA and FQGNSA. The full variable domain, with the rest looked up from reference TRBV7-2 and TRBJ2-3, is GAGVSQSPSNKVTEKGKDVELRCDPISGHTALYWYRQSLGQGLEFLIYFQGNSAPDKSGLPSDRFSAERTGGSVSTLTIQRTQQEDSAVYLCASRRTSGKADTQYFGPGTRLTVL.